The rows below give T cell receptor beta chains drawn from one sample of a study of T cells in Graves' hyperthyroidism and ophthalmopathy. TCRdb reanalysed the multiplex PCR reads using MiXCR and keeps one entry per CDR3 protein. The profile shows about 380,000 distinct CDR3 sequences, around 18% of them singletons. What was sequenced was blood. These receptors all come from a man between 18 and 35 years old with Graves' ophthalmopathy. CDR3s include the opening cysteine and the closing phenylalanine or tryptophan. A D gene is named only where the DNA matches it firmly. Where a row states a size, it is once, few, many or the class of an expanded clone; other rows omit it.

d_call: NA; j_call: TRBJ1-6; clone_size: many; v_call: TRBV7-2; cdr3_aa: CASSSRTNSPLHF; cdr3_nt: TGTGCCAGCAGCTCAAGGACGAATTCACCCCTCCACTTT
d_call: TRBD1; j_call: TRBJ1-1; clone_size: few; v_call: TRBV6-1; cdr3_aa: CASSHVTGDTEAFF; cdr3_nt: TGTGCCAGCAGTCACGTTACAGGGGACACTGAAGCTTTCTTT
d_call: TRBD1; j_call: TRBJ1-2; clone_size: few; v_call: TRBV5-1; cdr3_aa: CASSLGTGDQNYGYTF; cdr3_nt: TGCGCCAGCAGCTTAGGGACAGGGGACCAGAACTATGGCTACACCTTC
d_call: NA; j_call: TRBJ2-7; clone_size: many; v_call: TRBV5-1; cdr3_aa: CASSLDPGQAYEQYF; cdr3_nt: TGCGCCAGCAGCTTGGATCCAGGCCAAGCCTACGAGCAGTACTTC
d_call: NA; j_call: TRBJ2-1; clone_size: many; v_call: TRBV14; cdr3_aa: CASSQDRHSWGPSYNEQFF; cdr3_nt: TGTGCCAGCAGCCAAGATCGTCACAGTTGGGGGCCCTCCTACAATGAGCAGTTCTTC
d_call: NA; j_call: TRBJ1-1; clone_size: many; v_call: TRBV2; cdr3_aa: CASNGRATIEAFF; cdr3_nt: TGTGCCAGCAATGGCAGGGCGACGATTGAAGCTTTCTTT
d_call: NA; j_call: TRBJ1-2; clone_size: many; v_call: TRBV12-3/TRBV12-4; cdr3_aa: CASTSTGFYGYTF; cdr3_nt: TGTGCCAGCACCTCGACAGGATTCTATGGCTACACCTTC
d_call: TRBD2; j_call: TRBJ2-3; clone_size: many; v_call: TRBV7-3; cdr3_aa: CASSSGLASTDTQYF; cdr3_nt: TGTGCCAGCAGCTCGGGACTAGCGAGCACAGATACGCAGTATTTT
d_call: NA; j_call: TRBJ2-2; clone_size: NA; v_call: TRBV7-3; cdr3_aa: CASSFQTGELFF; cdr3_nt: TGTGCCAGCAGCTTCCAGACCGGGGAGCTGTTTTTT
d_call: NA; j_call: TRBJ1-4; clone_size: once; v_call: TRBV9; cdr3_aa: CASSVGVAGSNEKLFF; cdr3_nt: TGTGCCAGCAGCGTAGGTGTTGCAGGGAGTAATGAAAAACTGTTTTTT
d_call: TRBD1; j_call: TRBJ1-2; clone_size: many; v_call: TRBV10-3; cdr3_aa: CAISTTGSNYGYTF; cdr3_nt: TGTGCCATCAGTACGACAGGGAGTAACTATGGCTACACCTTC
d_call: NA; j_call: TRBJ1-5; clone_size: few; v_call: TRBV28; cdr3_aa: CASSWGGEGQPQHF; cdr3_nt: TGTGCCAGCAGTTGGGGGGGGGAGGGTCAGCCCCAGCATTTT
d_call: NA; j_call: TRBJ1-6; clone_size: NA; v_call: TRBV6-2/TRBV6-3; cdr3_aa: CASMVFSYNSPLHF; cdr3_nt: TGTGCCAGCATGGTATTTTCCTATAATTCACCCCTCCACTTT
d_call: TRBD2; j_call: TRBJ2-5; clone_size: few; v_call: TRBV7-3; cdr3_aa: CASSSGTSSLMETQYF; cdr3_nt: TGTGCCAGCAGCTCCGGGACTAGCTCGTTGATGGAGACCCAGTACTTC
d_call: TRBD2; j_call: TRBJ2-3; clone_size: many; v_call: TRBV3-1; cdr3_aa: CASSQDSGGVTDTQYF; cdr3_nt: TGTGCCAGCAGCCAAGATAGCGGGGGGGTGACAGATACGCAGTATTTT
d_call: NA; j_call: TRBJ2-2; clone_size: NA; v_call: TRBV20-1; cdr3_aa: CSARDPIGNTGELFF; cdr3_nt: TGCAGTGCTAGAGATCCGATCGGGAACACCGGGGAGCTGTTTTTT
d_call: NA; j_call: TRBJ2-5; clone_size: many; v_call: TRBV2; cdr3_aa: CASRALAKWETQYF; cdr3_nt: TGTGCCAGCAGGGCCCTAGCGAAATGGGAGACCCAGTACTTC
d_call: NA; j_call: TRBJ2-3; clone_size: many; v_call: TRBV20-1; cdr3_aa: CSATSFGISPDTQYF; cdr3_nt: TGCAGTGCGACCTCTTTCGGGATCAGCCCAGATACGCAGTATTTT
d_call: TRBD2; j_call: TRBJ2-5; clone_size: many; v_call: TRBV11-2; cdr3_aa: CASRGFFGGTSGGFYVETQYF; cdr3_nt: TGTGCCAGCAGAGGGTTTTTTGGCGGGACTAGCGGGGGTTTCTACGTGGAGACCCAGTACTTC
d_call: NA; j_call: TRBJ1-3; clone_size: NA; v_call: TRBV7-8; cdr3_aa: CASSLVTSPGNTIYF; cdr3_nt: TGTGCCAGCAGCTTAGTAACGTCGCCTGGAAACACCATATATTTT
d_call: NA; j_call: TRBJ1-5; clone_size: NA; v_call: TRBV6-1; cdr3_aa: CASSEWGNSNQPQHF; cdr3_nt: TGTGCCAGCAGTGAATGGGGGAATAGCAATCAGCCCCAGCATTTT
d_call: NA; j_call: TRBJ2-5; clone_size: many; v_call: TRBV15; cdr3_aa: CATSLGGYQETQYF; cdr3_nt: TGTGCCACGAGCCTTGGTGGCTACCAAGAGACCCAGTACTTC
d_call: NA; j_call: TRBJ1-4; clone_size: many; v_call: TRBV4-2; cdr3_aa: CASSQWGEKLFF; cdr3_nt: TGTGCCAGCAGCCAATGGGGGGAAAAACTGTTTTTT
d_call: NA; j_call: TRBJ1-2; clone_size: NA; v_call: TRBV10-3; cdr3_aa: CAIRPPLGGNNYGYTF; cdr3_nt: TGTGCCATCAGGCCCCCCTTGGGGGGCAATAACTATGGCTACACCTTC
d_call: TRBD1; j_call: TRBJ2-1; clone_size: many; v_call: TRBV24-1; cdr3_aa: CATSVGQGSYNEQFF; cdr3_nt: TGTGCCACCAGTGTGGGACAGGGATCCTACAATGAGCAGTTCTTC
d_call: TRBD2; j_call: TRBJ2-1; clone_size: many; v_call: TRBV7-9; cdr3_aa: CASSPSGSLANEQFF; cdr3_nt: TGTGCCAGCAGCCCTAGCGGTAGCCTCGCCAATGAGCAGTTCTTC
d_call: NA; j_call: TRBJ1-4; clone_size: few; v_call: TRBV19; cdr3_aa: CASSIATGPNEKLFF; cdr3_nt: TGTGCCAGTAGTATCGCGACAGGACCTAATGAAAAACTGTTTTTT
d_call: TRBD1; j_call: TRBJ2-3; clone_size: NA; v_call: TRBV28; cdr3_aa: CASSFEGASTDTQYF; cdr3_nt: TGTGCCAGCAGTTTCGAGGGGGCGAGCACAGATACGCAGTATTTT
d_call: NA; j_call: TRBJ2-2; clone_size: NA; v_call: TRBV6-1; cdr3_aa: CASKPVTGAGELFF; cdr3_nt: TGTGCCAGCAAACCGGTCACAGGAGCCGGGGAGCTGTTTTTT
d_call: NA; j_call: TRBJ2-1; clone_size: once; v_call: TRBV9; cdr3_aa: CASNLGPGGDEQFF; cdr3_nt: TGTGCCAGCAACCTTGGACCCGGGGGAGATGAGCAGTTCTTC
d_call: NA; j_call: TRBJ2-3; clone_size: many; v_call: TRBV7-3; cdr3_aa: CASSPLESTDTQYF; cdr3_nt: TGTGCCAGCAGTCCCCTCGAGAGCACAGATACGCAGTATTTT
d_call: NA; j_call: TRBJ1-1; clone_size: NA; v_call: TRBV19; cdr3_aa: CASSIGREPEAFF; cdr3_nt: TGTGCCAGTAGTATAGGTCGGGAACCTGAAGCTTTCTTT
d_call: TRBD2; j_call: TRBJ2-3; clone_size: once; v_call: TRBV7-9; cdr3_aa: CASSAKVAGGPTDTQYF; cdr3_nt: TGTGCCAGCAGCGCGAAAGTAGCGGGAGGCCCGACAGATACGCAGTATTTT
d_call: NA; j_call: TRBJ1-5; clone_size: NA; v_call: TRBV6-1; cdr3_aa: CASSRGGVLSNQPQHF; cdr3_nt: TGTGCCAGCAGCCGCGGCGGGGTTCTTAGCAATCAGCCCCAGCATTTT
d_call: NA; j_call: TRBJ2-1; clone_size: few; v_call: TRBV7-4; cdr3_aa: CASSLATVERAIYHNEQFF; cdr3_nt: TGTGCCAGCAGCTTAGCAACCGTAGAAAGGGCAATCTACCACAATGAGCAGTTCTTC
d_call: TRBD2; j_call: TRBJ2-3; clone_size: NA; v_call: TRBV15; cdr3_aa: CATSSVRGGIDTQYF; cdr3_nt: TGTGCCACCAGCAGCGTGCGGGGGGGGATAGATACGCAGTATTTT
d_call: NA; j_call: TRBJ1-5; clone_size: many; v_call: TRBV18; cdr3_aa: CASSPSKDQPQHF; cdr3_nt: TGTGCCAGCTCACCGTCGAAGGATCAGCCCCAGCATTTT
d_call: TRBD1; j_call: TRBJ1-5; clone_size: many; v_call: TRBV28; cdr3_aa: CASSLLGAGGRQPQHF; cdr3_nt: TGTGCCAGCAGTTTACTAGGGGCAGGGGGTAGACAGCCCCAGCATTTT
d_call: TRBD2; j_call: TRBJ2-1; clone_size: NA; v_call: TRBV27; cdr3_aa: CASSSSAGGQANEQFF; cdr3_nt: TGTGCCAGCAGTTCATCGGCGGGGGGGCAGGCCAATGAGCAGTTCTTC
d_call: NA; j_call: TRBJ1-2; clone_size: NA; v_call: TRBV20-1; cdr3_aa: CSARGWTDNYGYTF; cdr3_nt: TGCAGTGCTAGAGGGTGGACCGACAACTATGGCTACACCTTC
d_call: TRBD2; j_call: TRBJ2-2; clone_size: few; v_call: TRBV9; cdr3_aa: CASTAGRGVLRTGELFF; cdr3_nt: TGTGCCAGCACCGCGGGGAGGGGAGTCCTTCGGACCGGGGAGCTGTTTTTT
d_call: NA; j_call: TRBJ2-3; clone_size: many; v_call: TRBV2; cdr3_aa: CASRGRGISEGDTQYF; cdr3_nt: TGTGCCAGCAGGGGAAGGGGGATCTCTGAGGGAGATACGCAGTATTTT
d_call: TRBD1; j_call: TRBJ1-5; clone_size: NA; v_call: TRBV28; cdr3_aa: CASSRPGTGGGSNQPQHF; cdr3_nt: TGTGCCAGCAGTCGCCCCGGGACAGGGGGCGGTAGCAATCAGCCCCAGCATTTT
d_call: NA; j_call: TRBJ2-2; clone_size: many; v_call: TRBV7-3; cdr3_aa: CASSLRMNTGELFF; cdr3_nt: TGTGCCAGCAGCCTAAGGATGAACACCGGGGAGCTGTTTTTT
d_call: NA; j_call: TRBJ1-2; clone_size: few; v_call: TRBV6-2/TRBV6-3; cdr3_aa: CASSHLGQHYGYTF; cdr3_nt: TGTGCCAGCAGTCACCTGGGACAACACTATGGCTACACCTTC
d_call: NA; j_call: TRBJ2-6; clone_size: many; v_call: TRBV11-2; cdr3_aa: CASSLSRGSGANVLTF; cdr3_nt: TGTGCCAGCAGCTTATCGCGGGGATCTGGGGCCAACGTCCTGACTTTC
d_call: NA; j_call: TRBJ1-1; clone_size: many; v_call: TRBV2; cdr3_aa: CASTTGPPGPEAFF; cdr3_nt: TGTGCCAGCACCACCGGGCCCCCGGGGCCTGAAGCTTTCTTT
d_call: NA; j_call: TRBJ1-1; clone_size: many; v_call: TRBV12-3/TRBV12-4; cdr3_aa: CASSWWASTEAFF; cdr3_nt: TGTGCCAGCAGTTGGTGGGCCAGCACTGAAGCTTTCTTT
d_call: NA; j_call: TRBJ2-7; clone_size: NA; v_call: TRBV6-1; cdr3_aa: CASRGTYSSYEQYF; cdr3_nt: TGTGCCAGCAGGGGGACCTACAGCTCCTACGAGCAGTACTTC
d_call: NA; j_call: TRBJ1-1; clone_size: many; v_call: TRBV7-8; cdr3_aa: CATSGGEAFF; cdr3_nt: TGTGCCACCAGTGGGGGAGAAGCTTTCTTT
d_call: NA; j_call: TRBJ1-5; clone_size: many; v_call: TRBV6-1; cdr3_aa: CASSEDGPYQPQHF; cdr3_nt: TGTGCCAGCAGTGAAGATGGGCCATATCAGCCCCAGCATTTT
d_call: TRBD1; j_call: TRBJ1-2; clone_size: NA; v_call: TRBV15; cdr3_aa: CATSRPNRGPGYGYTF; cdr3_nt: TGTGCCACCAGCAGACCTAACAGGGGGCCCGGCTATGGCTACACCTTC
d_call: NA; j_call: TRBJ2-2; clone_size: NA; v_call: TRBV24-1; cdr3_aa: CATSAPLQMNTGELFF; cdr3_nt: TGTGCCACCAGTGCCCCCCTCCAAATGAACACCGGGGAGCTGTTTTTT
d_call: NA; j_call: TRBJ2-3; clone_size: many; v_call: TRBV28; cdr3_aa: CASSLGSTLDTQYF; cdr3_nt: TGTGCCAGCAGTTTGGGGTCTACCTTGGATACGCAGTATTTT